What follows are 14 T cell receptor beta chains derived from one specimen sequenced in a study of long-term antiretroviral therapy in people with HIV. Survey level was the resolution at which the v3.0 immunoSEQ assay ran. This table comes from immunoSEQ multiplex PCR, and its TCRdb copy is limited to in-frame clones, with some not included. Of about 22,000 clones listed, more than 65% are singletons. The material was unsorted PBMCs, obtained 0.1 years before starting antiretroviral therapy. The origin of the receptors is a man aged 18 to 30 with HIV.

J is TRBJ1-5 and V is TRBV14; 8 positions match TRBD1. Unmatched junction bases numbered 5, after V lost 3 bases and J lost 4 bases. The germline gives CDR1 SGHDN, CDR2 FVKESK. The CDR3 consists of 15 residues. For the CDR3, the DNA is TGTGCCAGCAGCCAGGGGACAGGCCAAAATCAGCCCCAGCATTTT. Residues: CASSQGTGQNQPQHF.

This chain links TRBV29-1 with TRBJ1-1; possible D gene TRBD1, 6 bases. The length of the CDR3 is 12 residues. The V end was cut by 5 bases, the J end by 4 bases, with 11 bases between. CDR1 and CDR2 from the germline V gene are SQVTM and ANQGSEA. The CDR3 nucleotides read TGCAGCGTTAGGACAGAGAGCACTGAAGCTTTCTTT. Its protein product is CSVRTESTEAFF.

In DNA form, the CDR3 reads TGTGCCAGCAGTGACAGGCAAGAGCTCTACGAGCAGTACTTC. It encodes CASSDRQELYEQYF. The chain is built from TRBV6-1 and TRBJ2-7; D not certain. V gave up 3 bases and J gave up 3 bases, with 12 bases separating them. CDR3 length equals 14 residues. The germline V gene encodes CDR1 MNHNS and CDR2 SASEGT.

The chain employs TRBV4-2 and TRBJ1-4, with D possibly being TRBD1 (5 bases). CDR1 is LGHNA and CDR2 is YNFKEQ in the germline V gene. CDR3 length: 15 residues. Trimming left V 5 bases short and J 8 bases short, with 18 bases between. The CDR3 bases are TGTGCCAGCAGCGACGACAGAGCGGGCAGGGAAAAACTGTTTTTT. Its translation is CASSDDRAGREKLFF.

The genes are TRBV9 and TRBJ1-3; the match to TRBD1 covers 9 bases. Losses at the gene ends were 0 bases for V and 4 bases for J; bases not matched to a gene: 5. The germline gives CDR1 SGDLS, CDR2 YYNGEE. CDR3 length equals 16 residues. As DNA, the CDR3 is TGTGCCAGCAGCGTAGTTGGGACAGGGTACGGAAACACCATATATTTT. This gives the protein CASSVVGTGYGNTIYF.

CDR3 loop: CASSLRTYTDTQYF. The CDR3 nucleotides are TGTGCCAGCAGTCTTCGAACCTACACAGATACGCAGTATTTT. The V and J genes are TRBV2 and TRBJ2-3; D gene ambiguous. Germline V gives CDR1 SNHLY, CDR2 FYNNEI. The CDR3 is 14 residues long. Trimming shortened V by 5 bases and J by 2 bases, and 11 bases separated the two germline ends.

This sequence joins TRBV5-4 and TRBJ2-5, with TRBD2 matching 14 bases. Trimming at V came to 4 bases and at J to 6 bases, leaving 14 bases not matched to a gene. The CDR3 spans 18 residues. Per germline, CDR1 SGHNT and CDR2 YYREEE (reference sequence). The CDR3 nucleotides read TGTGCCAGCAGCCACAAAACCGAGACTAGCGGGAGGGCTAAGACCCAGTACTTC. Its translation is CASSHKTETSGRAKTQYF. Supplemented by reference TRBV5-4 and TRBJ2-5, the full variable domain reads ETGVTQSPTHLIKTRGQQVTLRCSSQSGHNTVSWYQQALGQGPQFIFQYYREEENGRGNFPPRFSGLQFPNYSSELNVNALELDDSALYLCASSHKTETSGRAKTQYFGPGTRLLVL.

This chain uses TRBV9 with TRBJ2-1; D is perhaps TRBD1 or TRBD2 (5 bases each). Per germline, CDR1 SGDLS and CDR2 YYNGEE. V lost 6 bases and J 10 bases, leaving 14 bases between the germline ends. This CDR3 comprises 12 residues. The CDR3 region is CASTSRWDEQFF. In DNA, the CDR3 is TGTGCCAGCACTTCCCGGTGGGACGAGCAGTTCTTC.

This clone was observed a single time. V usage is TRBV27 and J usage is TRBJ2-1; D possibly corresponds to TRBD2 (5 bases). The CDR3 consists of 17 residues. Germline CDR1 is MNHEY and CDR2 is SMNVEV (reference sequence). V was cut by 4 bases and J by 2 bases, with 18 bases left in between. For the CDR3, the DNA is TGTGCCAGCAGTTCCAATACGGGGATTTACACCTACAATGAGCAGTTCTTC. This gives the protein CASSSNTGIYTYNEQFF.

V and J are TRBV18 and TRBJ2-1; D remains ambiguous. Per germline, CDR1 KGHSH and CDR2 LQKENI. Trimming shortened V by 0 bases and J by 6 bases, and 21 bases separated the two germline ends. This CDR3 comprises 18 residues. The CDR3 reads CASSPPLGRALPVNEQFF. The CDR3 bases are TGTGCCAGCTCACCACCCCTCGGACGCGCCTTACCCGTCAATGAGCAGTTCTTC. Full variable domain (rest looked up from reference TRBV18 and TRBJ2-1): NAGVMQNPRHLVRRRGQEARLRCSPMKGHSHVYWYRQLPEEGLKFMVYLQKENIIDESGMPKERFSAEFPKEGPSILRIQQVVRGDSAAYFCASSPPLGRALPVNEQFFGPGTRLTVL.

This chain uses TRBV7-2 with TRBJ1-5, with 9 bases identical to TRBD1. Looked up from germline, CDR1 is SGHTA and CDR2 is FQGNSA. The CDR3 spans 17 residues. V lost 6 bases, J lost 0 bases, and 9 bases stayed unmatched. Here the CDR3 reads CASSLRDRVFSNQPQHF. The CDR3 DNA sequence: TGTGCCAGCAGTCTTCGGGACAGGGTATTTAGCAATCAGCCCCAGCATTTT.

The chain employs TRBV5-1 and TRBJ2-7; unclear D gene. Trimming shortened V by 2 bases and J by 0 bases, and 9 bases separated the two germline ends. Germline lookup yields CDR1 SGHRS and CDR2 YFSETQ. The CDR3 extends over 14 amino acids. The CDR3 protein is CASSFRASSYEQYF. CDR3 DNA: TGCGCCAGCAGCTTTCGGGCGAGCTCCTACGAGCAGTACTTC. The full variable domain, with the rest looked up from reference TRBV5-1 and TRBJ2-7, is KAGVTQTPRYLIKTRGQQVTLSCSPISGHRSVSWYQQTPGQGLQFLFEYFSETQRNKGNFPGRFSGRQFSNSRSEMNVSTLELGDSALYLCASSFRASSYEQYFGPGTRLTVT.

The J gene is TRBJ1-4, the V gene TRBV5-1; perhaps TRBD1 as D (6 bases). Germline CDR1 and CDR2: SGHRS and YFSETQ. The V end was cut by 0 bases, the J end by 8 bases, with 14 bases between. CDR3 length: 15 amino acids. CDR3 sequence (DNA): TGCGCCAGCAGCTTGGAGGGCAGGGGAAACGAAAAACTGTTTTTT. Translated, it gives CASSLEGRGNEKLFF.

The chain links TRBV4-1 to TRBJ2-5; 10 bases line up with TRBD2. This CDR3 has 16 amino acids. J gave up 4 bases and V 1 base, and 6 bases lay outside the gene matches. Per the germline V gene, CDR1 is MGHRA and CDR2 is YSYEKL. The CDR3 loop is CASSQGRRLAGETQYF. CDR3 sequence (DNA): TGCGCCAGCAGCCAAGGGCGGCGACTAGCGGGAGAGACCCAGTACTTC.